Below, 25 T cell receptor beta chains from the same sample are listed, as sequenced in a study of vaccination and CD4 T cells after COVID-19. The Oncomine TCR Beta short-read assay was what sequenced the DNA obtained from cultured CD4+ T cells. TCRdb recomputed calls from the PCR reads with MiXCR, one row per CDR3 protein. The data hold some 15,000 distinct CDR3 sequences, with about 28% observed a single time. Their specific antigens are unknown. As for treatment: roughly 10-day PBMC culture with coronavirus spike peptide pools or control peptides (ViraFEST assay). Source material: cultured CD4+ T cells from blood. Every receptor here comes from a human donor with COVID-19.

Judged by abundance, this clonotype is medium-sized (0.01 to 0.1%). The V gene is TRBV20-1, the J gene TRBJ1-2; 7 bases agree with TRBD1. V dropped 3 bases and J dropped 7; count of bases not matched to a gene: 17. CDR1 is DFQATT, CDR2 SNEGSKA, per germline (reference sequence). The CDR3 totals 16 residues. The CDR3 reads CSASEGAQGELGGYTF. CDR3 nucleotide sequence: TGCAGTGCTAGTGAGGGGGCCCAGGGCGAACTTGGTGGCTACACCTTC.

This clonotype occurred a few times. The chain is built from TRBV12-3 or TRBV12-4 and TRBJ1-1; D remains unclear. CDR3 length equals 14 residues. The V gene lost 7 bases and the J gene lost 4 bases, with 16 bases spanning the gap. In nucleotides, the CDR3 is TGTGCCAGCATCCCGACCCCTAGTACCACTGAAGCTTTCTTT. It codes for CASIPTPSTTEAFF.

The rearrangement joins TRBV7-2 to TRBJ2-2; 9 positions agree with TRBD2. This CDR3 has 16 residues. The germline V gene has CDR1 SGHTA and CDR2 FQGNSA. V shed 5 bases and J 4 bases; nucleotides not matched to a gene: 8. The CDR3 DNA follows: TGTGCCAGCAGCCTCACTAGCGGGTTGGGCACCGGGGAGCTGTTTTTT. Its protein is CASSLTSGLGTGELFF.

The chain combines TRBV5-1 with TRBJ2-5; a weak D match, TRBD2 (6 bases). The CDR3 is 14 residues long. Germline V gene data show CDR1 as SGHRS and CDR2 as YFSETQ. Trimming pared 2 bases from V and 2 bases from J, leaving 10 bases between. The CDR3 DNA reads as TGCGCCAGCAGCTTAGGAGGGGTGCAAGAGACCCAGTACTTC. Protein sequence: CASSLGGVQETQYF.

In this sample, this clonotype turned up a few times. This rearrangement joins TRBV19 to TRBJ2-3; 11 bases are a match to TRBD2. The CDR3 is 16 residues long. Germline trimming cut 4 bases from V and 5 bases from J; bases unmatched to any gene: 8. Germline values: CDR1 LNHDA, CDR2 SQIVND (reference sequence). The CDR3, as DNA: TGTGCCAGTAGTACCTTAGCGGGGGGGCAGGGAGATACGCAGTATTTT. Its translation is CASSTLAGGQGDTQYF. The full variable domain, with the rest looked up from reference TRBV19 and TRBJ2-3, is DGGITQSPKYLFRKEGQNVTLSCEQNLNHDAMYWYRQDPGQGLRLIYYSQIVNDFQKGDIAEGYSVSREKKESFPLTVTSAQKNPTAFYLCASSTLAGGQGDTQYFGPGTRLTVL.

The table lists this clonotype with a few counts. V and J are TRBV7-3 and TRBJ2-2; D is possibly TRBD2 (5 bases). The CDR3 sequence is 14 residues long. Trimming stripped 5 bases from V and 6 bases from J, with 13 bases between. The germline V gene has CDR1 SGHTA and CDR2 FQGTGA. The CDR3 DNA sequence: TGTGCCAGCAGCGCGGAGGTTTGGGCCGGGGAGCTGTTTTTT. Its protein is CASSAEVWAGELFF.

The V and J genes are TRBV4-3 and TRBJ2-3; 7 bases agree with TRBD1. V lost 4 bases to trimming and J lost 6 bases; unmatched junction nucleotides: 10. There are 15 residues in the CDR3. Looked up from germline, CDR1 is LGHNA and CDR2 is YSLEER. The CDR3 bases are TGCGCCAGCAGCCCCTCCTCAGGGGGTAGGGATACGCAGTATTTT. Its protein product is CASSPSSGGRDTQYF.

The chain's CDR3 is CSVLEDTQYF. The CDR3, as DNA: TGCAGCGTGCTTGAGGATACGCAGTATTTT. This rearrangement joins TRBV29-1 to TRBJ2-3, with no clear D. The CDR3 contains 10 residues. Germline V gives CDR1 SQVTM, CDR2 ANQGSEA. V dropped 6 bases and J dropped 6 bases, with 7 bases sitting between them.

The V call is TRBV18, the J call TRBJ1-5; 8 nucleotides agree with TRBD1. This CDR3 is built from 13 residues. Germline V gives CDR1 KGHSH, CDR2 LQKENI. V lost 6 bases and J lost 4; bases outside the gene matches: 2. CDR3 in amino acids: CASSRDRNQPQHF. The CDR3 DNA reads TGTGCCAGCTCTCGGGACAGGAATCAGCCCCAGCATTTT.

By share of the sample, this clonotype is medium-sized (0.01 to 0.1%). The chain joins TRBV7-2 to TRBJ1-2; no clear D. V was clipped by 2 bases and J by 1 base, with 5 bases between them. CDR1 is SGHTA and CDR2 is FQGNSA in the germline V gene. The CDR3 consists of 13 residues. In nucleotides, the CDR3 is TGTGCCAGCAGCTTAATGGGTAACTATGGCTACACCTTC. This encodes CASSLMGNYGYTF.

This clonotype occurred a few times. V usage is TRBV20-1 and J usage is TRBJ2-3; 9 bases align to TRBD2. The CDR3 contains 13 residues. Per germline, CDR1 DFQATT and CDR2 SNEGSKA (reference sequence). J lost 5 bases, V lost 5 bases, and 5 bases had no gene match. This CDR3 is CSAPTSGRDTQYF. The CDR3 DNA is TGCAGTGCTCCGACTAGCGGTAGAGATACGCAGTATTTT.

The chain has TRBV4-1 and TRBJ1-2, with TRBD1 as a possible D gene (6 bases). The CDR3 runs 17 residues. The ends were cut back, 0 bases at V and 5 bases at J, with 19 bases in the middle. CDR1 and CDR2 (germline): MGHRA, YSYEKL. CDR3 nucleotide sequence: TGCGCCAGCAGCCAAGATGGGGCACAGGGAAGTGCGTATGGCTACACCTTC. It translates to CASSQDGAQGSAYGYTF.

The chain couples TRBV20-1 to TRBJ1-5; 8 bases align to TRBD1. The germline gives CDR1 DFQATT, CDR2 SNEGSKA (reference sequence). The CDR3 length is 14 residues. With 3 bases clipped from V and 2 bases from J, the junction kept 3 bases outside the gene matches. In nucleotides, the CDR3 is TGCAGTGCTAGTCCACAGGGGGGCAATCAGCCCCAGCATTTT. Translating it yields CSASPQGGNQPQHF.

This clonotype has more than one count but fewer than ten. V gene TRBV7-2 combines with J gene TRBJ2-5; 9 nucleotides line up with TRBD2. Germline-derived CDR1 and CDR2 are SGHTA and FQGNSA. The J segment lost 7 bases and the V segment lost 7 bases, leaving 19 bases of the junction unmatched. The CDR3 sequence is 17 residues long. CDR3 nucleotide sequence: TGTGCCAGCACCGCCAGGGGTCTGGCGGGGGGGCTTGGGACCCAGTACTTC. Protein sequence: CASTARGLAGGLGTQYF.

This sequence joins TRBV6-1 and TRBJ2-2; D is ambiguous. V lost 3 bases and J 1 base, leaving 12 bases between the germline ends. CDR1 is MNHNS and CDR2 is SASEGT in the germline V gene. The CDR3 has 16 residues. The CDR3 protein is CASSDGQVLNTGELFF. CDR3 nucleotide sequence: TGTGCCAGCAGTGACGGTCAGGTCTTGAACACCGGGGAGCTGTTTTTT.

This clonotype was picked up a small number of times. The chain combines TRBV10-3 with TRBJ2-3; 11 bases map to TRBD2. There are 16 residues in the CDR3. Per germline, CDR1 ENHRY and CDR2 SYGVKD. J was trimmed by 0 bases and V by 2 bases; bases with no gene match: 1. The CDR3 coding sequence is TGTGCCATCAGTGAGGTAGCGGGGGGGAGCACAGATACGCAGTATTTT. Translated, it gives CAISEVAGGSTDTQYF.

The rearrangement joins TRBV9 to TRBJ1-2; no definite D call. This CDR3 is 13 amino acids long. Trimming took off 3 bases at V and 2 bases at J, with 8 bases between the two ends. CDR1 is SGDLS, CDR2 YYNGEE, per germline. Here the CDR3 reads CASSANQNYGYTF. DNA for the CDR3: TGTGCCAGCAGCGCCAACCAAAACTATGGCTACACCTTC.

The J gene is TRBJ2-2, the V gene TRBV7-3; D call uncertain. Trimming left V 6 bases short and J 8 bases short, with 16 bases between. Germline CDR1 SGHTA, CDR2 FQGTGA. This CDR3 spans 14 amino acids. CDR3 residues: CASSFSPGMGELFF. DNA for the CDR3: TGTGCCAGCAGTTTTTCGCCCGGCATGGGGGAGCTGTTTTTT.

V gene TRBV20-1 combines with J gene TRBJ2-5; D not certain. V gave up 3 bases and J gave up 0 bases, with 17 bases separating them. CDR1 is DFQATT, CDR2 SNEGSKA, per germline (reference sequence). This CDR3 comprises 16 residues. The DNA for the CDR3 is TGCAGTGCTAGTATTGGGCTAACGGCGTACCAAGAGACCCAGTACTTC. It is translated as CSASIGLTAYQETQYF.

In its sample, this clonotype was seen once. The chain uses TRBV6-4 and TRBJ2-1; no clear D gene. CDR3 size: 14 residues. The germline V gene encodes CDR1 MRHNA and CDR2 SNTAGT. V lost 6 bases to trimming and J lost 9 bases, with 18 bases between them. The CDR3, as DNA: TGTGCCAGCAGCGCGACTCCCAGTATAGGTGAGCAGTTCTTC. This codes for CASSATPSIGEQFF.

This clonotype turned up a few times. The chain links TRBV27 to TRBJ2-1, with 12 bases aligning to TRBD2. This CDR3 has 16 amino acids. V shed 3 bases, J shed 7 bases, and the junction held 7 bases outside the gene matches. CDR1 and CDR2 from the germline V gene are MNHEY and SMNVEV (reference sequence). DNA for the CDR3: TGTGCCAGCAGTTTTTCTAGCGGGGGGGCCGGAAATGAGCAGTTCTTC. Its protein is CASSFSSGGAGNEQFF.

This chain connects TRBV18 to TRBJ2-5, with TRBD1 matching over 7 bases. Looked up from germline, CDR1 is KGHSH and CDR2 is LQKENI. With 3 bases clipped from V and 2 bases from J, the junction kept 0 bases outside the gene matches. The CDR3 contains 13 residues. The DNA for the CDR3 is TGTGCCAGCTCACCGGGACAGCAAGAGACCCAGTACTTC. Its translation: CASSPGQQETQYF.

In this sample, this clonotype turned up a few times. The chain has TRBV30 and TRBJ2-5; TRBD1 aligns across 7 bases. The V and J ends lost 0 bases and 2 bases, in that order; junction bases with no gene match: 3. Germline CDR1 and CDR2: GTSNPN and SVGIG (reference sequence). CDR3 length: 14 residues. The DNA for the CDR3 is TGTGCCTGGAGTGTCCCCAGGGGGCAAGAGACCCAGTACTTC. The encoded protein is CAWSVPRGQETQYF.

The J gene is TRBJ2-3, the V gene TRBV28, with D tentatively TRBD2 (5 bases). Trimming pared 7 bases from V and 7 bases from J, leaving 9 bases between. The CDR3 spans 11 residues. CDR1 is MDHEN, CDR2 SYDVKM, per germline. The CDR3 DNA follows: TGTGCCAGCACCCGGAGGAATACGCAGTATTTT. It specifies CASTRRNTQYF. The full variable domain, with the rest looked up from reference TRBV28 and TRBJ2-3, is DVKVTQSSRYLVKRTGEKVFLECVQDMDHENMFWYRQDPGLGLRLIYFSYDVKMKEKGDIPEGYSVSREKKERFSLILESASTNQTSMYLCASTRRNTQYFGPGTRLTVL.

CDR3 sequence reads: CATSRQGTDTQYF. The CDR3 nucleotides read TGTGCCACCAGTCGACAGGGCACAGATACGCAGTATTTT. The rearrangement joins TRBV24-1 to TRBJ2-3; tentative D call: TRBD1 (6 bases). Germline V CDR1 and CDR2: KGHDR, SFDVKD. V lost 6 bases to trimming and J lost 1 base, with 7 bases between them. The CDR3 contains 13 residues.